This T cell receptor (beta chain) was retrieved from a study of blood T cell repertoires in COVID-19. Study context: Sample material is recorded as cDNA or gDNA derived from T cells, B-cell-depleted T cells, or PBMCs.

Adults between roughly 18 and 89 years of age took part from 24 US areas. Symptom resolution, clearance, or two negative PCRs marked donors in Cohort 3 as recovered. V dropped 4 bases and J dropped 4 bases, with 19 bases sitting between them. The CDR3 contains 17 residues. Looked up from germline, CDR1 is LGHNA and CDR2 is YSLEER. As processed by the authors: Amplifying reference gene primers gave estimates of nucleated cell counts. Clones were read by immunoSEQ multiplex PCR, and TCRdb kept only the in-frame ones, dropping some. V and J calls and clone size are given by that table; D and trimming were obtained from the DNA. The table records roughly 250,000 clones, 85% to 90% of them present only once.

The sequence came from a woman aged 45-65 years who had recovered from COVID-19. The sequenced material came from PBMCs or T cells enriched from blood (not recorded which). This chain joins TRBV4-3 and TRBJ1-4; the D gene is possibly TRBD1 (5 bases). The CDR3 region is CASSLKGPEWNNEKLFF. The CDR3 nucleotides are TGCGCCAGCAGCCTTAAGGGGCCGGAGTGGAATAATGAAAAACTGTTTTTT.